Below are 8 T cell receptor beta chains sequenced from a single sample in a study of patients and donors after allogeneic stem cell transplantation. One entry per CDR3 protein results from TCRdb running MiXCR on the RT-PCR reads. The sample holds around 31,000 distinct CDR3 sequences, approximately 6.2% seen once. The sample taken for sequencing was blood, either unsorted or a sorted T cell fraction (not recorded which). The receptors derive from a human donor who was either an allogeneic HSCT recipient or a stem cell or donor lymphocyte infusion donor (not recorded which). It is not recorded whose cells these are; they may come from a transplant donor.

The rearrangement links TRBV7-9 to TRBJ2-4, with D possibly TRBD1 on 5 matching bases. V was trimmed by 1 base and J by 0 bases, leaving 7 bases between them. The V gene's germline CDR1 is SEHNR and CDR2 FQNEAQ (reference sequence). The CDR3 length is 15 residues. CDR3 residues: CASSLEGIAKNIQYF. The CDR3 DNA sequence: TGTGCCAGCAGCTTAGAGGGGATAGCCAAAAACATTCAGTACTTC.

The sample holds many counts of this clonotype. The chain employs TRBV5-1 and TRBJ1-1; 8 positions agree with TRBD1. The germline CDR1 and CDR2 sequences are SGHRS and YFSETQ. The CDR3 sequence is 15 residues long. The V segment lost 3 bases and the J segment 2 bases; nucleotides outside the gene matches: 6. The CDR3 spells CASSWSQGANTEAFF. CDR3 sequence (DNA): TGCGCCAGCAGCTGGTCGCAGGGGGCAAACACTGAAGCTTTCTTT.

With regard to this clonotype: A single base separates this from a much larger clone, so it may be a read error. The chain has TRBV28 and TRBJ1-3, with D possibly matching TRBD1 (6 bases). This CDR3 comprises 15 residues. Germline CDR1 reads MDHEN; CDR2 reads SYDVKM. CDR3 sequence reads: CAGSLWRGEGNTIYF. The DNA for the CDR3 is TGTGCCGGCAGTTTATGGAGGGGGGAAGGTAACACCATATATTTT.

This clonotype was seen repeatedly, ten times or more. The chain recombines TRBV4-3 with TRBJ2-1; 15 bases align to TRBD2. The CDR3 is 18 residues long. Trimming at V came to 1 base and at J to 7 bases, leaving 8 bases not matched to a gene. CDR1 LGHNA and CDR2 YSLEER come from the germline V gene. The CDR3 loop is CASSQGPPGLAGGNEQFF. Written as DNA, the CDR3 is TGCGCCAGCAGCCAAGGACCCCCCGGACTAGCGGGAGGGAATGAGCAGTTCTTC.

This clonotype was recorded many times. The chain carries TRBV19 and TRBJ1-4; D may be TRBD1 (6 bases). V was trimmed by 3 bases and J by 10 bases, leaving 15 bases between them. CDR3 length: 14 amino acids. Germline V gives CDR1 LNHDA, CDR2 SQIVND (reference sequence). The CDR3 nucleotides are TGTGCCAGTAGTATTCCGGGGGCAGTTGGAAAACTGTTTTTT. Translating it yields CASSIPGAVGKLFF.

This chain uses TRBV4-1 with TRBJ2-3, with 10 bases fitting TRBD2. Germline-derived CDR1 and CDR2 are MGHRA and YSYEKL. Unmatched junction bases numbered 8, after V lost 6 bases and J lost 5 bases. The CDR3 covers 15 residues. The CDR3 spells CASSDEREGGDTQYF. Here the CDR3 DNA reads TGCGCCAGCAGTGATGAGCGGGAGGGAGGAGATACGCAGTATTTT.

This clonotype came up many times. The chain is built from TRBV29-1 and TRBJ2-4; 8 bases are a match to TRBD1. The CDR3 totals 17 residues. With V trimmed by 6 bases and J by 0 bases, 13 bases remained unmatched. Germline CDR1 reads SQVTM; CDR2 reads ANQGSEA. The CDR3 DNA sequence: TGCAGCGTAGCTCGTCTCAGGGGGCCCGTAGCCAAAAACATTCAGTACTTC. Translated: CSVARLRGPVAKNIQYF.

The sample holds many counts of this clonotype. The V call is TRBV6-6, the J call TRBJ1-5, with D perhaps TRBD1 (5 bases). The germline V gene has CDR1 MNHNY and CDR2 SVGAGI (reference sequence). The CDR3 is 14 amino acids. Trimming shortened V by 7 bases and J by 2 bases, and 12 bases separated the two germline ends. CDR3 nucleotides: TGTGCCAGCAAGGCGGGGCATGGCAATCAGCCCCAGCATTTT. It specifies CASKAGHGNQPQHF.